The present TCR beta chain was sequenced within a study of shared clonotypes between healthy human individuals. Overall study results and limits: Clonotype sharing among the donors was expected to vary with sequencing depth. With few donors, the genetic and exposure-history diversity represented was limited. Collection of samples was limited to blood; tissue repertoires likely differ.

The study ran the assay at deep level. Repertoires were generated with immunoSEQ multiplex PCR, while TCRdb's copy carries only in-frame clones and drops some. The sample lists roughly 2.5 million clones; about 92% were seen once. V dropped 1 base and J dropped 8 bases, with 9 bases sitting between them. Germline V lookup: CDR1 SEHNR, CDR2 FQNEAQ (reference sequence). The CDR3 runs 13 residues. Turning to this clone: Its target is unknown. This sample also contains other DNA sequences that code for the same CDR3.

The rearrangement links TRBV7-9 to TRBJ2-1; D is possibly TRBD1 (5 bases). Sequencing input: naive CD4+ T cells sorted from blood. As for subset: CD45RA+ positively selected. The sequence came from a man younger than 35 in good health. CDR3 in amino acids: CASSLVGADEQFF. The CDR3 DNA reads as TGTGCCAGCAGCTTAGTTGGGGCCGATGAGCAGTTCTTC.